The 32 T cell receptor beta chains in this list originate from one sample, sequenced in a study of cytomegalovirus exposure and HLA in healthy donors. The primer mix had 60 Vbeta and 13 Jbeta primers. The repertoire was sequenced with immunoSEQ multiplex PCR; TCRdb's copy has only in-frame clones and lacks some. Among some 170,000 clones listed, around four fifths were seen once. What was sequenced was PBMCs. The receptors originated from a girl aged 2 to 9 in good health and CMV-seropositive.

This clone was detected only once. The J gene is TRBJ2-2, the V gene TRBV30; a weak D match, TRBD1 (6 bases). Per germline, CDR1 GTSNPN and CDR2 SVGIG (reference sequence). V lost 1 base to trimming and J lost 4 bases, with 7 bases between them. The CDR3 contains 13 residues. CDR3 amino acids: CAWSDRVTGELFF. CDR3 bases: TGTGCCTGGAGTGACAGGGTCACCGGGGAGCTGTTTTTT.

This chain links TRBV29-1 with TRBJ2-1; 7 nucleotides line up with TRBD2. The CDR3 extends over 13 amino acids. The V segment lost 7 bases and the J segment 4 bases; nucleotides outside the gene matches: 7. Germline CDR1 is SQVTM and CDR2 is ANQGSEA. DNA of the CDR3: TGCAGCGCCCGGGACTACTCTTACAATGAGCAGTTCTTC. Residues: CSARDYSYNEQFF.

This chain connects TRBV5-4 to TRBJ1-2; 8 nucleotides match TRBD1. The germline CDR1 and CDR2 sequences are SGHNT and YYREEE (reference sequence). CDR3 size: 14 residues. With V trimmed by 2 bases and J by 2 bases, 2 bases remained unmatched. The CDR3 sequence is CASSFTGGNYGYTF. The CDR3 nucleotides are TGTGCCAGCAGCTTTACAGGGGGGAACTATGGCTACACCTTC.

The rearrangement joins TRBV29-1 to TRBJ1-3; 7 nucleotides line up with TRBD1. This CDR3 is built from 16 residues. Germline CDR1 is SQVTM and CDR2 is ANQGSEA. With 2 bases clipped from V and 3 bases from J, the junction kept 10 bases outside the gene matches. This CDR3 reads CSVESRGQYYGNTIYF. The CDR3 DNA sequence: TGCAGCGTTGAATCTCGGGGACAGTATTATGGAAACACCATATATTTT.

This clone was detected only a few times. The chain couples TRBV7-3 to TRBJ2-2; 7 positions agree with TRBD1. Germline V gene data show CDR1 as SGHTA and CDR2 as FQGTGA. Trimming cost V 5 bases and J 3 bases; bases outside gene matches: 3. The CDR3 has 14 residues. CDR3 protein: CASSRDRDTGELFF. In DNA, the CDR3 is TGTGCCAGCAGCCGAGACAGGGACACCGGGGAGCTGTTTTTT.

V is TRBV15 and J is TRBJ2-7; a weak D match, TRBD2 (6 bases). Germline lookup yields CDR1 LNHNV and CDR2 YYDKDF (reference sequence). The CDR3 has 13 residues. V lost 3 bases, J lost 1 base, and 7 bases lay in between. The CDR3 bases are TGTGCCACCAGCAGCGGGACTTCCTACGAGCAGTACTTC. As protein: CATSSGTSYEQYF.

The genes are TRBV30 and TRBJ2-3; 7 bases align to TRBD2. Germline-derived CDR1 and CDR2 are GTSNPN and SVGIG (reference sequence). V shed 3 bases, J shed 6 bases, and the junction held 12 bases outside the gene matches. This CDR3 has 15 residues. CDR3 protein: CAWRTEAGPRDTQYF. As DNA, the CDR3 is TGTGCCTGGAGGACTGAAGCGGGGCCTCGGGATACGCAGTATTTT.

The chain combines TRBV27 with TRBJ1-6, with D possibly matching TRBD1 (5 bases). This CDR3 has 14 residues. The V end lost 2 bases, the J end lost 4 bases, and 6 bases lay between the germline ends. CDR1 and CDR2 (germline): MNHEY, SMNVEV (reference sequence). This CDR3 reads CASSLGTYNSPLHF. The CDR3 coding sequence is TGTGCCAGCAGTTTAGGGACTTATAATTCACCCCTCCACTTT.

The chain is built from TRBV6-4 and TRBJ2-2; 7 bases align to TRBD1. CDR1 is MRHNA, CDR2 SNTAGT, per germline. CDR3 size: 14 residues. V shed 4 bases, J shed 5 bases, and the junction held 4 bases outside the gene matches. The CDR3 loop is CASSVTGETGELFF. CDR3 nucleotides: TGTGCCAGCAGTGTAACAGGGGAAACCGGGGAGCTGTTTTTT.

This clone was picked up a small number of times. The chain carries TRBV29-1 and TRBJ2-5; TRBD1 aligns across 7 bases. Trimming cost V 8 bases and J 4 bases; bases outside gene matches: 7. The CDR3 has 12 amino acids. Germline-derived CDR1 and CDR2 are SQVTM and ANQGSEA. CDR3 amino acids: CSYLTGTETQYF. CDR3 nucleotide sequence: TGCAGCTACCTGACAGGGACAGAGACCCAGTACTTC.

The chain combines TRBV7-2 with TRBJ1-2; D is possibly TRBD1 (5 bases). CDR1 and CDR2 (germline): SGHTA, FQGNSA. The ends were cut back, 3 bases at V and 4 bases at J, with 15 bases in the middle. CDR3 length: 15 residues. CDR3 protein: CASSLWQGGGYGYTF. CDR3 in DNA: TGTGCCAGCAGCTTGTGGCAGGGAGGAGGCTATGGCTACACCTTC.

The V call is TRBV5-1, the J call TRBJ2-3; 7 bases match TRBD2. The V gene's germline CDR1 is SGHRS and CDR2 YFSETQ. This CDR3 is built from 17 residues. V lost 5 bases and J lost 2; bases outside the gene matches: 14. The CDR3 bases are TGCGCCAGCAGTTATTCCTACGTCGGGAGGCCCACAGATACGCAGTATTTT. It encodes CASSYSYVGRPTDTQYF. Variable domain in full (rest from reference TRBV5-1 and TRBJ2-3): KAGVTQTPRYLIKTRGQQVTLSCSPISGHRSVSWYQQTPGQGLQFLFEYFSETQRNKGNFPGRFSGRQFSNSRSEMNVSTLELGDSALYLCASSYSYVGRPTDTQYFGPGTRLTVL.

This sequence joins TRBV28 and TRBJ2-7; 7 positions match TRBD1. The germline V gene encodes CDR1 MDHEN and CDR2 SYDVKM. Trimming cost V 5 bases and J 5 bases; bases outside gene matches: 9. The CDR3 has 14 residues. CDR3 nucleotide sequence: TGTGCCAGCAGTCCCGACAGGGTTAGTAACGAGCAGTACTTC. Translation gives CASSPDRVSNEQYF. The whole variable domain, remainder taken from reference TRBV28 and TRBJ2-7, is DVKVTQSSRYLVKRTGEKVFLECVQDMDHENMFWYRQDPGLGLRLIYFSYDVKMKEKGDIPEGYSVSREKKERFSLILESASTNQTSMYLCASSPDRVSNEQYFGPGTRLTVT.

The chain has TRBV4-1 and TRBJ2-1; the match to TRBD2 covers 9 bases. The ends lost 1 base at V and 6 bases at J; junction bases unmatched: 13. The CDR3 consists of 18 residues. Germline CDR1 MGHRA, CDR2 YSYEKL. CDR3 region: CASSQVPGTSRPFNEQFF. Here the CDR3 DNA reads TGCGCCAGCAGCCAAGTCCCCGGGACTAGCCGTCCGTTCAATGAGCAGTTCTTC.

This chain uses TRBV10-1 with TRBJ2-1; 7 nucleotides agree with TRBD1. Germline V gene sequence: CDR1 WNHNN, CDR2 SYGVQD (reference sequence). CDR3 length: 13 residues. Trimming took 6 bases from V and 9 from J; bases not matched to a gene: 8. CDR3 sequence reads: CASRSRTGGEQFF. The CDR3 nucleotides are TGCGCCAGCAGGTCCCGGACAGGAGGTGAGCAGTTCTTC.

The genes are TRBV28 and TRBJ2-1, with TRBD2 matching over 10 bases. Germline values: CDR1 MDHEN, CDR2 SYDVKM. V lost 5 bases and J lost 5; bases outside the gene matches: 6. The CDR3 extends over 15 amino acids. The CDR3 loop is CASSASGRGDNEQFF. CDR3 DNA: TGTGCCAGCAGTGCCAGCGGGAGGGGGGACAATGAGCAGTTCTTC.

The genes are TRBV29-1 and TRBJ2-7; 8 nucleotides line up with TRBD1. J lost 4 bases, V lost 7 bases, and 18 bases had no gene match. The V gene's germline CDR1 is SQVTM and CDR2 ANQGSEA. CDR3 length: 16 residues. The CDR3 nucleotides are TGCAGCGCCGGAGACAGGGGCTTGGGAGGTACGTACGAGCAGTACTTC. Amino acids: CSAGDRGLGGTYEQYF.

This sequence joins TRBV7-2 and TRBJ2-5, with 8 bases identical to TRBD2. The CDR3 is 18 residues long. Looked up from germline, CDR1 is SGHTA and CDR2 is FQGNSA. With V trimmed by 4 bases and J by 4 bases, 17 bases remained unmatched. CDR3 nucleotide sequence: TGTGCCAGCAGCTCCCTCCGACCGAGCGGGAGACATAGAGAGACCCAGTACTTC. Translated, it gives CASSSLRPSGRHRETQYF.

The chain carries TRBV6-1 and TRBJ1-1, with D perhaps TRBD1 (5 bases). The V gene's germline CDR1 is MNHNS and CDR2 SASEGT. Trimming shortened V by 0 bases and J by 1 base, and 9 bases separated the two germline ends. CDR3 length: 15 amino acids. This chain's CDR3 is CASSEAGGGNTEAFF. In nucleotides, the CDR3 is TGTGCCAGCAGTGAAGCTGGGGGAGGGAACACTGAAGCTTTCTTT.

This chain connects TRBV5-4 to TRBJ2-5; 8 bases align to TRBD2. This CDR3 contains 16 residues. Unmatched junction bases numbered 12, after V lost 2 bases and J lost 6 bases. Germline CDR1 reads SGHNT; CDR2 reads YYREEE (reference sequence). CDR3 DNA: TGTGCCAGCAGCTTCAGCGGGAGCCCTCAGGGGAAGACCCAGTACTTC. It codes for CASSFSGSPQGKTQYF.

The chain couples TRBV19 to TRBJ1-5; D is unclear. The CDR3 has 14 amino acids. Trimming took off 5 bases at V and 2 bases at J, with 10 bases between the two ends. Per germline, CDR1 LNHDA and CDR2 SQIVND (reference sequence). CDR3 sequence reads: CASSLVPGNQPQHF. Here the CDR3 DNA reads TGTGCCAGTAGTTTGGTGCCAGGCAATCAGCCCCAGCATTTT.

The count of this clone is one. The CDR3 protein is CASSRGTGNAYEQYF. CDR3 DNA: TGTGCCAGCTCACGGGGGACAGGGAACGCCTACGAGCAGTACTTC. V and J are TRBV18 and TRBJ2-7; TRBD1 matches at 9 bases. This CDR3 has 15 residues. Germline assignment: CDR1 KGHSH and CDR2 LQKENI. The V and J ends lost 4 bases and 2 bases, in that order; junction bases with no gene match: 6.

V gene TRBV5-1 combines with J gene TRBJ2-7; TRBD2 agrees at 11 bases. The V and J ends lost 5 bases and 0 bases, in that order; junction bases with no gene match: 13. In germline, CDR1 is SGHRS, CDR2 YFSETQ. The CDR3 is 18 amino acids. CDR3 amino acids: CASSGTSGGHMSSYEQYF. The CDR3 DNA follows: TGCGCCAGCAGTGGCACTAGCGGGGGCCACATGAGCTCCTACGAGCAGTACTTC. Combining the CDR3 with reference TRBV5-1 and TRBJ2-7 gives the whole variable domain KAGVTQTPRYLIKTRGQQVTLSCSPISGHRSVSWYQQTPGQGLQFLFEYFSETQRNKGNFPGRFSGRQFSNSRSEMNVSTLELGDSALYLCASSGTSGGHMSSYEQYFGPGTRLTVT.

The chain combines TRBV7-2 with TRBJ2-7; tentatively, D is TRBD2 (5 bases). This CDR3 region has 15 residues. Germline V gene sequence: CDR1 SGHTA, CDR2 FQGNSA. Trimming shortened V by 4 bases and J by 0 bases, and 13 bases separated the two germline ends. CDR3 sequence: CASSSVASGSYEQYF. The DNA for the CDR3 is TGTGCCAGCAGCTCGGTAGCGAGTGGCTCCTACGAGCAGTACTTC.

The gene calls are TRBV25-1 and TRBJ2-1; 8 bases match TRBD2. This CDR3 has 15 residues. J was trimmed by 9 bases and V by 1 base; bases with no gene match: 8. Germline V gene data show CDR1 as MGHDK and CDR2 as SYGVNS. In nucleotides, the CDR3 is TGTGCCAGCAGTGAATCAGCGGGAGAAGTAGGTGAGCAGTTCTTC. Protein sequence: CASSESAGEVGEQFF.

The rearrangement joins TRBV19 to TRBJ1-1, with D unclear. CDR3 length: 12 residues. Trimming took off 7 bases at V and 11 bases at J, with 17 bases between the two ends. CDR1 is LNHDA and CDR2 is SQIVND in the germline V gene (reference sequence). This CDR3 is CASISTGRSAFF. Written as DNA, the CDR3 is TGTGCCAGTATCTCTACCGGGAGATCGGCTTTCTTT.

V and J are TRBV7-3 and TRBJ2-3; 7 positions match TRBD2. CDR1 and CDR2 (germline): SGHTA, FQGTGA. The CDR3 has 15 residues. V was clipped by 7 bases and J by 6 bases; unmatched bases: 13. The chain's CDR3 is CASTFKAGRGDTQYF. The DNA for the CDR3 is TGTGCCAGCACCTTTAAAGCGGGGAGGGGTGATACGCAGTATTTT.

The CDR3 nucleotides read TGTGCCAGCAGCGTGGACAGGGGGCGACGGTATGGCTACACCTTC. Protein: CASSVDRGRRYGYTF. This chain joins TRBV13 and TRBJ1-2; 11 bases are a match to TRBD1. This CDR3 contains 15 residues. The germline CDR1 and CDR2 sequences are PRHDT and FYEKMQ (reference sequence). Trimming at V came to 5 bases and at J to 5 bases, leaving 7 bases not matched to a gene.

The genes are TRBV30 and TRBJ2-2; D is possibly TRBD2 (7 bases). V was pared by 7 bases and J by 7 bases, with 16 bases between. Germline lookup yields CDR1 GTSNPN and CDR2 SVGIG (reference sequence). The CDR3 has 13 amino acids. CDR3 coding DNA: TGTGCCTCTGGGGGGGCGGAGATCGGGGAGCTGTTTTTT. The encoded protein is CASGGAEIGELFF.

The chain has TRBV27 and TRBJ2-7; 8 bases are shared with TRBD2. The germline V gene encodes CDR1 MNHEY and CDR2 SMNVEV (reference sequence). This CDR3 comprises 15 residues. J was trimmed by 2 bases and V by 0 bases; bases with no gene match: 3. CDR3 nucleotide sequence: TGTGCCAGCAGTTTATCGCGGGGGGCCCCCTACGAGCAGTACTTC. Translating it yields CASSLSRGAPYEQYF.

V is TRBV7-9 and J is TRBJ2-7; tentatively, D is TRBD1 (5 bases). Germline V CDR1 and CDR2: SEHNR, FQNEAQ (reference sequence). Trimming shortened V by 0 bases and J by 3 bases, and 9 bases separated the two germline ends. The CDR3 contains 14 residues. Here the CDR3 reads CASSLAPGLYEQYF. CDR3 DNA sequence: TGTGCCAGCAGCTTAGCCCCAGGGCTCTACGAGCAGTACTTC.

The chain links TRBV4-1 to TRBJ2-7, with D unclear. The germline V gene encodes CDR1 MGHRA and CDR2 YSYEKL. V dropped 2 bases and J dropped 2 bases, with 10 bases sitting between them. The CDR3 is 14 amino acids. CDR3 in amino acids: CASSQSAATYEQYF. For the CDR3, the DNA is TGCGCCAGCAGCCAAAGCGCTGCCACCTACGAGCAGTACTTC.